This T cell receptor (beta chain) was retrieved from a study of blood T cells in healthy people across ages. The V gene lost 7 bases and the J gene lost 2 bases, with 16 bases spanning the gap. The length of the CDR3 is 15 residues. Sample-barcoded 5' priming and a J-beta primer mix drove a second PCR of about 6 to 12 cycles. The authors tagged each cDNA molecule using a template-switch adaptor with 12 random nucleotides. TCRdb re-derived calls from the 5' RACE reads in MiXCR, one entry per CDR3 protein. In the table there are nearly 1 million distinct CDR3 sequences, 45% to 60% of which are singletons. In its sample, this clonotype was seen a few times.

Sequenced: blood. The gene calls are TRBV12-3 or TRBV12-4 and TRBJ2-3; D ambiguous. This TCR was recovered from an older woman in good health. The CDR3 region is CASTRELGFTDTQYF. The DNA of the CDR3 is TGTGCCAGCACCCGAGAGCTAGGATTCACAGATACGCAGTATTTT.